This T cell receptor (beta chain) is drawn from a study of blood T cell repertoires in COVID-19. In the study overall: There were acute and convalescent COVID-19 samples, and they came from the United States, Italy and Spain.

Authors' data handling: Estimated nucleated cell counts came from reference gene primer amplification. Profiled with immunoSEQ multiplex PCR; TCRdb holds only in-frame clones, not every one. V and J calls and clone size are as listed in that table; D and trimming were resolved from the DNA. This table holds about 200,000 clones, around 85% found once. The CDR3 has 20 amino acids. Germline CDR1 is SGHRS and CDR2 is YFSETQ. Unmatched junction bases numbered 22, after V lost 4 bases and J lost 2 bases. The gene calls are TRBV5-1 and TRBJ2-3; TRBD2 matches 7 bases. This clonotype was obtained from a man aged 35 to 55 with acute or convalescent COVID-19. Sequencing was done on a sample of peripheral blood. The CDR3 DNA is TGCGCCAGCAGCCCCAGTTCGAGCGGGGACCCGAGGTGGGACACAGATACGCAGTATTTT. Translation gives CASSPSSSGDPRWDTDTQYF.